A selection of T cell receptor beta chains follows, all from one sample in a study of blood T cell repertoires in COVID-19. Clones were read by immunoSEQ multiplex PCR, and TCRdb kept only the in-frame ones, dropping some. Here the sample spans around 260,000 clones, roughly 88% being singletons. Sequencing used peripheral blood. These receptors originate from a woman in her twenties or thirties with active or convalescent COVID-19. CDR3s include the opening cysteine and the closing phenylalanine or tryptophan. The D gene is left open where the match is weak. A row's size may be missing; if present it is once, few, many or a size class.

CDR3 protein: CASSQDRVRLGNTIYF
CDR3 DNA: TGTGCCAGCAGCCAAGATCGTGTTAGATTGGGAAACACCATATATTTT
clone size: .
J gene: TRBJ1-3
V gene: TRBV3-1/TRBV3-2
D gene: .

CDR3 protein: CASSAVGPGDTGELFF
CDR3 DNA: TGTGCCAGCAGCGCCGTCGGTCCGGGTGACACCGGGGAGCTGTTTTTT
clone size: .
J gene: TRBJ2-2
V gene: TRBV9
D gene: .

CDR3 protein: CASTPQGRAVLHNYGYTF
CDR3 DNA: TGTGCCAGCACCCCCCAGGGAAGGGCGGTGCTTCATAACTATGGCTACACCTTC
clone size: .
J gene: TRBJ1-2
V gene: TRBV7-2
D gene: .

CDR3 protein: CASSVGQDTYGYTF
CDR3 DNA: TGTGCCAGCAGCGTAGGACAGGATACCTATGGCTACACCTTC
clone size: .
J gene: TRBJ1-2
V gene: TRBV9
D gene: .

CDR3 protein: CASSSGYEQYF
CDR3 DNA: TGTGCCAGCAGTTCAGGGTACGAGCAGTACTTC
clone size: many
J gene: TRBJ2-7
V gene: TRBV27
D gene: .

CDR3 protein: CASSLSAGARSGNTIYF
CDR3 DNA: TGCGCCAGCAGCTTGTCTGCGGGAGCAAGGTCTGGAAACACCATATATTTT
clone size: .
J gene: TRBJ1-3
V gene: TRBV5-1
D gene: .

CDR3 protein: CSVGKDRDAEAFF
CDR3 DNA: TGCAGCGTCGGCAAGGACAGGGATGCTGAAGCTTTCTTT
clone size: once
J gene: TRBJ1-1
V gene: TRBV29-1
D gene: TRBD1

CDR3 protein: CASSYSEEDRGQEKLFF
CDR3 DNA: TGTGCCAGCAGTTACTCGGAGGAAGACAGGGGGCAGGAAAAACTGTTTTTT
clone size: .
J gene: TRBJ1-4
V gene: TRBV6-2/TRBV6-3
D gene: TRBD1

CDR3 protein: CASSLTISYEQYF
CDR3 DNA: TGTGCCAGCAGCTTGACTATCTCCTACGAGCAGTACTTC
clone size: .
J gene: TRBJ2-7
V gene: TRBV7-2
D gene: .

CDR3 protein: CASSFLGFDEEKLFF
CDR3 DNA: TGCGCCAGCAGCTTTCTCGGGTTTGATGAGGAAAAACTGTTTTTT
clone size: .
J gene: TRBJ1-4
V gene: TRBV5-1
D gene: .

CDR3 protein: CASCYRPNEQFF
CDR3 DNA: TGTGCCAGCTGTTACAGGCCGAATGAGCAGTTCTTC
clone size: .
J gene: TRBJ2-1
V gene: TRBV28
D gene: .

CDR3 protein: CAWSRQGPDTQYF
CDR3 DNA: TGTGCCTGGAGTCGACAGGGACCAGATACGCAGTATTTT
clone size: once
J gene: TRBJ2-3
V gene: TRBV30
D gene: TRBD1

CDR3 protein: CASSSNRQGSNEQFF
CDR3 DNA: TGCGCCAGCAGCTCAAACCGACAAGGGAGCAATGAGCAGTTCTTC
clone size: .
J gene: TRBJ2-1
V gene: TRBV5-1
D gene: .

CDR3 protein: CASSPRDSGHYGYTF
CDR3 DNA: TGTGCCAGCAGCCCTAGGGACAGCGGGCACTATGGCTACACCTTC
clone size: few
J gene: TRBJ1-2
V gene: TRBV9
D gene: TRBD1

CDR3 protein: CATSDLQGFTEAFF
CDR3 DNA: TGTGCCACCAGTGACCTACAGGGTTTCACTGAAGCTTTCTTT
clone size: .
J gene: TRBJ1-1
V gene: TRBV24-1
D gene: .

CDR3 protein: CASSPSNPPGQGEQYF
CDR3 DNA: TGTGCCAGCAGCCCCTCTAACCCGCCGGGACAGGGTGAGCAGTACTTC
clone size: .
J gene: TRBJ2-7
V gene: TRBV7-3
D gene: TRBD1

CDR3 protein: CSVVNGNTEAFF
CDR3 DNA: TGCAGCGTTGTCAACGGGAACACTGAAGCTTTCTTT
clone size: .
J gene: TRBJ1-1
V gene: TRBV29-1
D gene: .

CDR3 protein: CASSPRGATNEKLFF
CDR3 DNA: TGTGCCAGCAGTCCCCGCGGAGCCACTAATGAAAAACTGTTTTTT
clone size: .
J gene: TRBJ1-4
V gene: TRBV28
D gene: .

CDR3 protein: CASRGLREGGYTF
CDR3 DNA: TGTGCCAGCAGGGGCCTCAGGGAGGGCGGCTACACCTTC
clone size: few
J gene: TRBJ1-2
V gene: TRBV2
D gene: .

CDR3 protein: CASSSYGLAAGGELFF
CDR3 DNA: TGTGCCAGCAGCTCCTACGGACTAGCGGCTGGCGGGGAGCTGTTTTTT
clone size: .
J gene: TRBJ2-2
V gene: TRBV7-9
D gene: TRBD2

CDR3 protein: CASSPRGTSGGRQFF
CDR3 DNA: TGTGCCAGCAGCCCCAGGGGGACTAGCGGGGGGCGGCAGTTCTTC
clone size: .
J gene: TRBJ2-1
V gene: TRBV7-6
D gene: TRBD2

CDR3 protein: CASSGVMNTEAFF
CDR3 DNA: TGTGCCAGTTCAGGGGTGATGAACACTGAAGCTTTCTTT
clone size: .
J gene: TRBJ1-1
V gene: TRBV6-5
D gene: .

CDR3 protein: CASSNVATRGLREQYF
CDR3 DNA: TGTGCCAGCAGCAACGTTGCGACCCGGGGACTTCGCGAGCAGTACTTC
clone size: .
J gene: TRBJ2-7
V gene: TRBV6-2/TRBV6-3
D gene: .